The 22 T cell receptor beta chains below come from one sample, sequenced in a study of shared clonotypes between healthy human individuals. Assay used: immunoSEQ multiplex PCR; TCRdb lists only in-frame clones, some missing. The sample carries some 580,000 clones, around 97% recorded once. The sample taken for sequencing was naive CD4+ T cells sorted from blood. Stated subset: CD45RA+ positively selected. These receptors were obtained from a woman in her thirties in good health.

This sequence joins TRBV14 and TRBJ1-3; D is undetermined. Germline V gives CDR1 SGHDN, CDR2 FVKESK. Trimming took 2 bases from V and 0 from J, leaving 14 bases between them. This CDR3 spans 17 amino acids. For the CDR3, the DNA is TGTGCCAGCAGCCAATTGGGAAGGATAACCTCTGGAAACACCATATATTTT. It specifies CASSQLGRITSGNTIYF.

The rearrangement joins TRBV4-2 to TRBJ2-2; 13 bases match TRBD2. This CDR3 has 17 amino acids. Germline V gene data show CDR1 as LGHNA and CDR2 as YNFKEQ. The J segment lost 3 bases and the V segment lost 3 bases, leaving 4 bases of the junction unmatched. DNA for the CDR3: TGTGCCAGCAGCCACCCAGGACTAGCGGGAGACACCGGGGAGCTGTTTTTT. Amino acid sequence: CASSHPGLAGDTGELFF.

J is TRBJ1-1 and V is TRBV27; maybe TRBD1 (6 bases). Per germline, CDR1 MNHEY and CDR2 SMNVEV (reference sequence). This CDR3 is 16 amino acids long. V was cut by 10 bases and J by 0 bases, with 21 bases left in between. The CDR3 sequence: CATVLGTQVMNTEAFF. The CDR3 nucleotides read TGTGCCACCGTACTCGGGACACAAGTCATGAACACTGAAGCTTTCTTT.

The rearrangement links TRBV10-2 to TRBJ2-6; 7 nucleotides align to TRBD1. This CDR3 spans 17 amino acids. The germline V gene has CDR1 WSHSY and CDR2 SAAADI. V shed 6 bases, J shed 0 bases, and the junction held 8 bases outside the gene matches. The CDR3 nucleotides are TGCGCCAGCAGAGGGGACAGCCTATACTCTGGGGCCAACGTCCTGACTTTC. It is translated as CASRGDSLYSGANVLTF.

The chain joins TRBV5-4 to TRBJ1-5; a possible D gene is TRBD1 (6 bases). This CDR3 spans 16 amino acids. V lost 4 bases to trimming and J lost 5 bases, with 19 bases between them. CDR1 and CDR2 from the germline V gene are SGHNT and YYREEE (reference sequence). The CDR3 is CASSQGPHRVDQPQHF. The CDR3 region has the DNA TGTGCCAGCAGCCAAGGTCCTCACAGGGTCGATCAGCCCCAGCATTTT. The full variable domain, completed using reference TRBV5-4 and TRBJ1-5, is ETGVTQSPTHLIKTRGQQVTLRCSSQSGHNTVSWYQQALGQGPQFIFQYYREEENGRGNFPPRFSGLQFPNYSSELNVNALELDDSALYLCASSQGPHRVDQPQHFGDGTRLSIL.

The chain's CDR3 is CASSPTSGIAQFF. CDR3 DNA sequence: TGTGCCAGCAGCCCGACTAGCGGTATAGCGCAGTTCTTC. J is TRBJ2-1 and V is TRBV25-1; 9 nucleotides align to TRBD2. The V segment lost 6 bases and the J segment 12 bases; nucleotides outside the gene matches: 9. The CDR3 length is 13 residues. CDR1 MGHDK and CDR2 SYGVNS come from the germline V gene.

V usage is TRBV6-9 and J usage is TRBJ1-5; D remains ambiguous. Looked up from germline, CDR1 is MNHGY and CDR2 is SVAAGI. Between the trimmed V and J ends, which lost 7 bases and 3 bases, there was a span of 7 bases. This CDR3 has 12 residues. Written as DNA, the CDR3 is TGTGCCAGCAAACTCACCAATCAGCCCCAGCATTTT. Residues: CASKLTNQPQHF.

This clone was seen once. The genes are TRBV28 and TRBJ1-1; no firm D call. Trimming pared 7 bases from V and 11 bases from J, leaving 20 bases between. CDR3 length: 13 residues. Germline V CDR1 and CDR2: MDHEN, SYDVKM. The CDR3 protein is CASKVDPGEWAFF. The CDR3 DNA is TGTGCCAGCAAAGTGGACCCGGGCGAATGGGCTTTCTTT. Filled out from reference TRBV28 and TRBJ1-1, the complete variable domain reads DVKVTQSSRYLVKRTGEKVFLECVQDMDHENMFWYRQDPGLGLRLIYFSYDVKMKEKGDIPEGYSVSREKKERFSLILESASTNQTSMYLCASKVDPGEWAFFGQGTRLTVV.

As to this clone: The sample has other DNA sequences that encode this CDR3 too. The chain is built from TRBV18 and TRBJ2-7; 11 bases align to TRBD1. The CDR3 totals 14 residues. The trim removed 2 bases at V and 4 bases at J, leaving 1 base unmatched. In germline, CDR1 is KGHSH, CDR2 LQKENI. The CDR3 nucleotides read TGTGCCAGCTCACCAGGGACAGGGGGGTACGAGCAGTACTTC. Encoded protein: CASSPGTGGYEQYF. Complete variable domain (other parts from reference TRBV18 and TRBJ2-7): NAGVMQNPRHLVRRRGQEARLRCSPMKGHSHVYWYRQLPEEGLKFMVYLQKENIIDESGMPKERFSAEFPKEGPSILRIQQVVRGDSAAYFCASSPGTGGYEQYFGPGTRLTVT.

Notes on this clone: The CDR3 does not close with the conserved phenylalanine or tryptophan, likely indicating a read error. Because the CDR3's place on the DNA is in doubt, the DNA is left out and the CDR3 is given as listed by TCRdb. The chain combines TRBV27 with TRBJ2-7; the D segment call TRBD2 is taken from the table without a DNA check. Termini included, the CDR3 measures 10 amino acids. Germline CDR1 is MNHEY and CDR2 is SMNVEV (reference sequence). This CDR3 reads CATGLATTYL.

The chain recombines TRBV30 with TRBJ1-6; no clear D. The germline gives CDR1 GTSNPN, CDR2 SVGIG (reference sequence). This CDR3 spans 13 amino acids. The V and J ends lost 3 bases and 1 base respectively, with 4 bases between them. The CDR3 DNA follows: TGTGCCTGGAGCATGTCCTATAATTCACCCCTCCACTTT. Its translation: CAWSMSYNSPLHF.

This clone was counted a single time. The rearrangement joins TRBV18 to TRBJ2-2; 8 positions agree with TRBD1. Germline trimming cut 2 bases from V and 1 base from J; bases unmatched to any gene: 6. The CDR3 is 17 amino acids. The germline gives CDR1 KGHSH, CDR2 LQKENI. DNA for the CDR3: TGTGCCAGCTCACCAAACTCCGGGACAGGGAACACCGGGGAGCTGTTTTTT. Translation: CASSPNSGTGNTGELFF.

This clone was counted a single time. In DNA form, the CDR3 reads TGTGCCAGCAGTGCCCCGACCAGTGAGCAGTTCTTC. Protein sequence: CASSAPTSEQFF. The V call is TRBV28, the J call TRBJ2-1; D call uncertain. The CDR3 totals 12 residues. The V end lost 5 bases, the J end lost 9 bases, and 11 bases lay between the germline ends. Germline values: CDR1 MDHEN, CDR2 SYDVKM.

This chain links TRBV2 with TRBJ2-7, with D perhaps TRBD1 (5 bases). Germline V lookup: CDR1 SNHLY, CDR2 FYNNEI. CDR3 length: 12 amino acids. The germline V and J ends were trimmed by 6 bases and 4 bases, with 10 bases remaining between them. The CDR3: CASRGDSYEQYF. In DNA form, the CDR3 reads TGTGCCAGCAGAGGAGACAGTTACGAGCAGTACTTC.

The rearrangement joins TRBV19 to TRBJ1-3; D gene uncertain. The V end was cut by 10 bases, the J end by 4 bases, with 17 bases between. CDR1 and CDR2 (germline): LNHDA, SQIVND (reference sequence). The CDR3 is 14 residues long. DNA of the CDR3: TGTGCCACCTCCATCGAGGGCGTCGGAAACACCATATATTTT. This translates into CATSIEGVGNTIYF.

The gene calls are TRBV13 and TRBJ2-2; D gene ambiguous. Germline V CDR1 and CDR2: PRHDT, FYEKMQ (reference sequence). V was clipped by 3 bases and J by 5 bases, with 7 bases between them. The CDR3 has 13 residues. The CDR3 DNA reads TGTGCCAGCAGCTTCACGCCGACCGGGGAGCTGTTTTTT. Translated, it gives CASSFTPTGELFF.

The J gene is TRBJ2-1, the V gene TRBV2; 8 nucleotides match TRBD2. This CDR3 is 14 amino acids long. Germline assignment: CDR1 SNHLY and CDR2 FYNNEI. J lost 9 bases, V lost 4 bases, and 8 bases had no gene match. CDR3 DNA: TGTGCCAGCAGTGGACGGGAGGGCCTCAGTGAGCAGTTCTTC. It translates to CASSGREGLSEQFF.

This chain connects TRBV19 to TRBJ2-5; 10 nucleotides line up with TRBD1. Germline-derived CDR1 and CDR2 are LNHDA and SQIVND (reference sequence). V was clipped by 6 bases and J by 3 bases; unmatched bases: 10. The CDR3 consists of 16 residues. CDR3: CASRAGTGVRKETQYF. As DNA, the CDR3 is TGTGCCAGTAGAGCCGGGACAGGGGTTCGTAAAGAGACCCAGTACTTC.

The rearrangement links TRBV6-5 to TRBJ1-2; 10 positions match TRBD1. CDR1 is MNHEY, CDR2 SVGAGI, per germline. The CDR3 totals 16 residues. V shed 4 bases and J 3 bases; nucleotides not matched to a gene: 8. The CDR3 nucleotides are TGTGCCAGCAGTTTCCTGACAGGGGGCGTCTACTATGGCTACACCTTC. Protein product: CASSFLTGGVYYGYTF.

CDR3 protein: CASRRGTGVSNYGYTF. Written as DNA, the CDR3 is TGTGCCAGCAGACGGGGCACAGGGGTATCCAACTATGGCTACACCTTC. The chain carries TRBV2 and TRBJ1-2, with 7 bases identical to TRBD1. The V gene end was trimmed by 6 bases and the J gene end by 2 bases; junction bases not matched to a gene: 12. Germline V gene sequence: CDR1 SNHLY, CDR2 FYNNEI. CDR3 length: 16 residues.

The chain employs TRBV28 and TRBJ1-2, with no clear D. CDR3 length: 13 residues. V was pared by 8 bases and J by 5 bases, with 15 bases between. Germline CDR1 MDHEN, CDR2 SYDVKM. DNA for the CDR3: TGTGCCAGCCTACCGGGAAACTTTTATGGCTACACCTTC. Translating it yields CASLPGNFYGYTF.

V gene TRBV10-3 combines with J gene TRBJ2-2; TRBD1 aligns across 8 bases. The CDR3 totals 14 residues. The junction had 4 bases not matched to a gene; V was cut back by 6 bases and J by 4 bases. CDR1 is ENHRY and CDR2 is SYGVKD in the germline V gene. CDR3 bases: TGTGCCATCAGCGGACAGGGATCCACCGGGGAGCTGTTTTTT. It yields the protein CAISGQGSTGELFF.